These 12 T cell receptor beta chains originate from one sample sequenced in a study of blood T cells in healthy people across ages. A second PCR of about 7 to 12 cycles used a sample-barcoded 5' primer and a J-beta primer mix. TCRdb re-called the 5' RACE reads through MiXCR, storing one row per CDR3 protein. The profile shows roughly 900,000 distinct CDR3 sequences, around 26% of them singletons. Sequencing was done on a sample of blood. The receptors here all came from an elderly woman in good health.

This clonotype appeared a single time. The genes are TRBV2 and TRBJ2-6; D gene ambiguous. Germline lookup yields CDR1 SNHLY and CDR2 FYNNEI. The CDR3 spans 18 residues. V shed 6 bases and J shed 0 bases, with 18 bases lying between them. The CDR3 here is CASSPLGFPSSGANVLTF. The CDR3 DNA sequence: TGTGCCAGCAGCCCATTGGGGTTCCCTTCCTCTGGGGCCAACGTCCTGACTTTC.

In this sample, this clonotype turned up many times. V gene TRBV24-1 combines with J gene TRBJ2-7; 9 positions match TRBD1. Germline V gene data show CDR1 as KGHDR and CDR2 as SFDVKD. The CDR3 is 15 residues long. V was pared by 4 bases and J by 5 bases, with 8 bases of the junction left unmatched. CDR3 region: CATSDPGQGAHEQYF. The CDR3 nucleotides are TGTGCCACCAGTGACCCGGGACAGGGCGCCCACGAGCAGTACTTC.

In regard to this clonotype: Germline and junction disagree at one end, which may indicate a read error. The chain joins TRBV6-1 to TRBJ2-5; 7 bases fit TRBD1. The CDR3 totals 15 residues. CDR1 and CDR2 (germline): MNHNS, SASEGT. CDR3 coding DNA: TGTGCCAGCAGAAACTGGGACAGACACCAAGAGGCCCAGTACTTC. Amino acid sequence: CASRNWDRHQEAQYF.

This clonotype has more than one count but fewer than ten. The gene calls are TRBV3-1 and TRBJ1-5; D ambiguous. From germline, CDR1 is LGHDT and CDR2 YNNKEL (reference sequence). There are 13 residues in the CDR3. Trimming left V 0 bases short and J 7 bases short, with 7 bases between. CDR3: CASSQERAQPQHF. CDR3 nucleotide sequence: TGTGCCAGCAGCCAAGAACGCGCCCAGCCCCAGCATTTT.

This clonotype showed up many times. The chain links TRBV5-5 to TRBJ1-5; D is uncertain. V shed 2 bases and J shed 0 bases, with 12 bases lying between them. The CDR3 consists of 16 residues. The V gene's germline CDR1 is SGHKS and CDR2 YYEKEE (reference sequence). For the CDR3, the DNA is TGTGCCAGCAGCTTCCTGACGGGTAATAGCAATCAGCCCCAGCATTTT. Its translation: CASSFLTGNSNQPQHF.

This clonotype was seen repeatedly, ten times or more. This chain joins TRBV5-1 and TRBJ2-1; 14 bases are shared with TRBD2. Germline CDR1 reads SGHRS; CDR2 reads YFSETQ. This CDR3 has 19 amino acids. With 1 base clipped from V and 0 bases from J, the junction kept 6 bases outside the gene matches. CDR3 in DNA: TGCGCCAGCAGCTTGCTAGGACTAGCGGGGGGAAGCTCCTACAATGAGCAGTTCTTC. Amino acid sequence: CASSLLGLAGGSSYNEQFF. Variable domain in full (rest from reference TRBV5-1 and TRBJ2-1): KAGVTQTPRYLIKTRGQQVTLSCSPISGHRSVSWYQQTPGQGLQFLFEYFSETQRNKGNFPGRFSGRQFSNSRSEMNVSTLELGDSALYLCASSLLGLAGGSSYNEQFFGPGTRLTVL.

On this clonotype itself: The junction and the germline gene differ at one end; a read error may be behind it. CDR3 sequence reads: CVWSKDGAAEAFF. The CDR3 DNA is TGTGTCTGGAGTAAGGACGGCGCGGCTGAAGCTTTCTTT. The chain joins TRBV30 to TRBJ1-1; D unresolved. There are 13 residues in the CDR3. Germline V CDR1 and CDR2: GTSNPN, SVGIG (reference sequence). Using reference TRBV30 and TRBJ1-1 for the parts outside the CDR3, the full variable domain is SQTIHQWPATLVQPVGSPLSLECTVEGTSNPNLYWYRQAAGRGLQLLFYSVGIGQISSEVPQNLSASRPQDRQFILSSKKLLLSDSGFYLCVWSKDGAAEAFFGQGTRLTVV.

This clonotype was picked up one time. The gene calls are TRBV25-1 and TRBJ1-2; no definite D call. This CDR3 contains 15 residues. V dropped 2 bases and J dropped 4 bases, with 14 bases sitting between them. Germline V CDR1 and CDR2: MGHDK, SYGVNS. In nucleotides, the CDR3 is TGTGCCAGCAGTGAACCAACTCAACACCTCTATGGCTACACCTTC. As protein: CASSEPTQHLYGYTF.

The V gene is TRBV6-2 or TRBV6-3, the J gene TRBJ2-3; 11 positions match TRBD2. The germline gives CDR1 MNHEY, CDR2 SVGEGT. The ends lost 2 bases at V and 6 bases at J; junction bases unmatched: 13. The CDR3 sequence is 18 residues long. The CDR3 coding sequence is TGTGCCAGCAGTTACGAGCTAGCGGGGGGCCGTACCAAGGATACGCAGTATTTT. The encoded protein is CASSYELAGGRTKDTQYF.

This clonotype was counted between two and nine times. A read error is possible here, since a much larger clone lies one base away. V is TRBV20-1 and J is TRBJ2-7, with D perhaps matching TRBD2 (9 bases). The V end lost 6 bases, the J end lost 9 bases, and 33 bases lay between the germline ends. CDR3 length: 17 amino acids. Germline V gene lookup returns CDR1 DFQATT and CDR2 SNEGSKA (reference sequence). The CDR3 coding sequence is TGCAGTGCGGGGCAGGGGGCGTCAAAACTAGCGGGTCTGTCGCAGTACTTC. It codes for CSAGQGASKLAGLSQYF.

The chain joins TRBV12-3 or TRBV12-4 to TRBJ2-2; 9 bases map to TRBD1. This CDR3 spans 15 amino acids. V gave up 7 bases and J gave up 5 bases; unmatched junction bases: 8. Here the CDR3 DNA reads TGTGCCAGCACCGACTGGACAGGGGCTACCGGGGAGCTGTTTTTT. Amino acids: CASTDWTGATGELFF.

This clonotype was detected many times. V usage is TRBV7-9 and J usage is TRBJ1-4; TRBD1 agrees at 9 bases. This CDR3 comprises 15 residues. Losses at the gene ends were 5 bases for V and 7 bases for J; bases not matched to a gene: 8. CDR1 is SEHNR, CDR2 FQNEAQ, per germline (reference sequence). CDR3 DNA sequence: TGTGCCAGCAGCATCCAGACAGGGGGGAGTGAAAAACTGTTTTTT. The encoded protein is CASSIQTGGSEKLFF.